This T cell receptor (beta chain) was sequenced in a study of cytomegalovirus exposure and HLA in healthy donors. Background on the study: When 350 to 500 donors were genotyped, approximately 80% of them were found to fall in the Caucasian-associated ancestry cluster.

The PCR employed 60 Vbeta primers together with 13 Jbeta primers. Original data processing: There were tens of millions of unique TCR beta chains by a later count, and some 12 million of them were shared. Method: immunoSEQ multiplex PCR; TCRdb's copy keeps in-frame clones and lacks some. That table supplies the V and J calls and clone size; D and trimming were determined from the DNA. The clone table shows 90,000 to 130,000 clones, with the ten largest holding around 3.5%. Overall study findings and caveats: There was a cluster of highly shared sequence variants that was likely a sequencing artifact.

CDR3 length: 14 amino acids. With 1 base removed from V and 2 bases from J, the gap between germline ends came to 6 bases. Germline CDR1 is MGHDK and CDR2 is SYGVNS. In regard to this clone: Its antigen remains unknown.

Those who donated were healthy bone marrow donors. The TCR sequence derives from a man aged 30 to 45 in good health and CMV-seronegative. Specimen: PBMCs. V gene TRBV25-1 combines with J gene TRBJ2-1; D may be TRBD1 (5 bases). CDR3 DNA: TGTGCCAGCAGTGAATCGACAGCCTACAATGAGCAGTTCTTC. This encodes CASSESTAYNEQFF.